A single sample gave rise to the 25 T cell receptor beta chains below, sequenced in a study of technical replicates of blood from several donors. TCRdb keeps only in-frame clones here, not all; method: immunoSEQ multiplex PCR. The table has about 85,000 clones, roughly 94% seen once; the top ten hold approximately 0.27%. The sequenced material came from T cells isolated from PBMCs. The receptors shown here come from a human donor in good health.

This clone was recorded only once. The rearrangement uses TRBV9 and TRBJ1-2; 7 bases are shared with TRBD1. The CDR3 is made up of 13 amino acids. With 3 bases clipped from V and 4 bases from J, the junction kept 3 bases outside the gene matches. Germline CDR1 SGDLS, CDR2 YYNGEE. The CDR3, as DNA: TGTGCCAGCAGCGCCGGGACAGTCTATGGCTACACCTTC. Translated: CASSAGTVYGYTF.

This chain joins TRBV13 and TRBJ2-1; 7 nucleotides align to TRBD2. The germline gives CDR1 PRHDT, CDR2 FYEKMQ (reference sequence). The CDR3 extends over 15 amino acids. After removal of 0 bases from V and 2 bases from J, the junction contained 1 base not matched to a gene. The CDR3 spells CASSLGLAPYNEQFF. The CDR3 nucleotides read TGTGCCAGCAGCTTAGGACTAGCGCCCTACAATGAGCAGTTCTTC.

V gene TRBV6-1 combines with J gene TRBJ2-1, with a tentative D call TRBD2 (5 bases). The CDR3 contains 15 residues. CDR1 MNHNS and CDR2 SASEGT come from the germline V gene. Trimming left V 5 bases short and J 7 bases short, with 18 bases between. In nucleotides, the CDR3 is TGTGCCAGCAGTCCAAGGAGCGGAGAACCAAATGAGCAGTTCTTC. Residues: CASSPRSGEPNEQFF.

This chain joins TRBV28 and TRBJ2-1, with 8 bases fitting TRBD2. Germline lookup yields CDR1 MDHEN and CDR2 SYDVKM. The CDR3 totals 13 residues. The V and J ends lost 6 bases and 8 bases, in that order; junction bases with no gene match: 6. Written as DNA, the CDR3 is TGTGCCAGCAGACTAGCGGCCGGCGATGAGCAGTTCTTC. Translating gives CASRLAAGDEQFF.

The chain employs TRBV7-8 and TRBJ1-5; a possible D gene is TRBD1 (5 bases). V lost 5 bases to trimming and J lost 5 bases, with 7 bases between them. This CDR3 is 12 amino acids long. Germline assignment: CDR1 SGHVS and CDR2 FQNEAQ. The CDR3 loop reads CASSPGDQPQHF. As DNA, the CDR3 is TGTGCCAGCAGCCCGGGGGATCAGCCCCAGCATTTT.

This sequence joins TRBV6-1 and TRBJ2-3; 7 nucleotides agree with TRBD1. CDR1 and CDR2 from the germline V gene are MNHNS and SASEGT. V shed 5 bases, J shed 1 base, and the junction held 3 bases outside the gene matches. The CDR3 is 14 amino acids. The CDR3 DNA reads as TGTGCCAGCAGTCCCGGGACAGGCACAGATACGCAGTATTTT. It encodes CASSPGTGTDTQYF.

The chain carries TRBV15 and TRBJ2-5, with a weak D call TRBD2 (7 bases). Germline V gene sequence: CDR1 LNHNV, CDR2 YYDKDF (reference sequence). The CDR3 is 15 amino acids. V lost 0 bases to trimming and J lost 4 bases, with 12 bases between them. Here the CDR3 DNA reads TGTGCCACCAGCAGAGATGGGAGGGGGGGAGAGACCCAGTACTTC. Its translation: CATSRDGRGGETQYF.

This clone was recorded a few times. The V and J genes are TRBV5-1 and TRBJ2-1, with D possibly being TRBD2 (7 bases). Germline CDR1 is SGHRS and CDR2 is YFSETQ. V lost 5 bases, J lost 4 bases, and 16 bases lay in between. The CDR3 length is 15 residues. CDR3 protein: CASRPGGGGYNEQFF. Written as DNA, the CDR3 is TGCGCCAGCAGGCCGGGGGGCGGAGGATACAATGAGCAGTTCTTC.

The rearrangement uses TRBV10-3 and TRBJ1-1; 10 nucleotides line up with TRBD1. V shed 7 bases, J shed 5 bases, and the junction held 4 bases outside the gene matches. Germline V gives CDR1 ENHRY, CDR2 SYGVKD. The CDR3 covers 13 residues. The CDR3: CAIMGTGDTEAFF. The CDR3 bases are TGTGCCATCATGGGGACAGGGGATACTGAAGCTTTCTTT.

The chain joins TRBV19 to TRBJ2-5; TRBD1 aligns across 10 bases. Germline V CDR1 and CDR2: LNHDA, SQIVND (reference sequence). J gave up 4 bases and V 7 bases, and 3 bases lay outside the gene matches. The CDR3 is 13 residues long. The CDR3 bases are TGTGCCAGTAAGGGGACAGGGGCAGAGACCCAGTACTTC. This translates into CASKGTGAETQYF.

This rearrangement joins TRBV5-6 to TRBJ1-5; 8 bases line up with TRBD1. The CDR3 runs 15 residues. V lost 1 base and J lost 7; bases outside the gene matches: 7. Germline CDR1 reads SGHDT; CDR2 reads YYEEEE. CDR3 nucleotides: TGTGCCAGCAGCTTGTTTGACAGGGGAGGACAGCCCCAGCATTTT. It specifies CASSLFDRGGQPQHF. Full variable domain (outside the CDR3, taken from reference TRBV5-6 and TRBJ1-5): DAGVTQSPTHLIKTRGQQVTLRCSPKSGHDTVSWYQQALGQGPQFIFQYYEEEERQRGNFPDRFSGHQFPNYSSELNVNALLLGDSALYLCASSLFDRGGQPQHFGDGTRLSIL.

The chain combines TRBV5-1 with TRBJ2-1; weak D call: TRBD1 (5 bases). Germline V gene lookup returns CDR1 SGHRS and CDR2 YFSETQ. V was pared by 4 bases and J by 0 bases, with 11 bases between. There are 15 residues in the CDR3. CDR3 region: CASSPGQGSYNEQFF. The CDR3 nucleotides read TGCGCCAGCAGCCCTGGACAAGGCTCCTACAATGAGCAGTTCTTC.

The rearrangement uses TRBV2 and TRBJ2-4; 10 nucleotides align to TRBD2. The V gene end was trimmed by 5 bases and the J gene end by 0 bases; junction bases not matched to a gene: 19. CDR1 is SNHLY, CDR2 FYNNEI, per germline. CDR3 size: 21 residues. CDR3 in DNA: TGTGCCAGCAGTCAATCCAAGCGGGGACTAGCGCCATTTCTAGCCAAAAACATTCAGTACTTC. It codes for CASSQSKRGLAPFLAKNIQYF.

The chain is built from TRBV5-1 and TRBJ1-5; D perhaps matches TRBD1 (5 bases). Per germline, CDR1 SGHRS and CDR2 YFSETQ. Between the trimmed V and J ends, which lost 0 bases and 3 bases, there was a span of 10 bases. The CDR3 sequence is 15 residues long. The DNA of the CDR3 is TGCGCCAGCAGCTTGGATAGGGGCGCCAATCAGCCCCAGCATTTT. Its translation: CASSLDRGANQPQHF.

Only one count was recorded for this clone. The rearrangement uses TRBV27 and TRBJ1-1; 7 bases align to TRBD1. CDR1 MNHEY and CDR2 SMNVEV come from the germline V gene (reference sequence). V dropped 5 bases and J dropped 0; count of bases not matched to a gene: 6. CDR3 size: 15 residues. The CDR3 is CASSDGDRVNTEAFF. The CDR3 bases are TGTGCCAGCAGTGATGGGGACAGAGTGAACACTGAAGCTTTCTTT.

This chain uses TRBV6-1 with TRBJ1-6; weak D call: TRBD1 (6 bases). This CDR3 spans 13 amino acids. CDR1 is MNHNS and CDR2 is SASEGT in the germline V gene. V was trimmed by 8 bases and J by 8 bases, leaving 13 bases between them. The CDR3 here is CASSGGQDSPLHF. The CDR3 nucleotides are TGTGCCAGCTCGGGGGGGCAGGATTCACCCCTCCACTTT.

The chain is built from TRBV5-1 and TRBJ2-3; D may be TRBD1 (6 bases). Germline assignment: CDR1 SGHRS and CDR2 YFSETQ. The V end lost 2 bases, the J end lost 6 bases, and 13 bases lay between the germline ends. The CDR3 is 14 amino acids. The CDR3: CASSLSGASDTQYF. CDR3 coding DNA: TGCGCCAGCAGCTTATCAGGGGCCTCGGATACGCAGTATTTT.

The V call is TRBV2, the J call TRBJ2-7, with TRBD2 identical over 7 bases. CDR3 length equals 14 residues. V shed 6 bases, J shed 6 bases, and the junction held 11 bases outside the gene matches. The V gene's germline CDR1 is SNHLY and CDR2 FYNNEI. The CDR3 sequence is CASRLGREGSEQYF. CDR3 DNA: TGTGCCAGCAGATTAGGCAGGGAGGGCAGCGAGCAGTACTTC.

The J gene is TRBJ2-5, the V gene TRBV5-1; the D is unclear. V dropped 0 bases and J dropped 0 bases, with 12 bases sitting between them. Germline CDR1 is SGHRS and CDR2 is YFSETQ. The CDR3 length is 16 residues. The CDR3 DNA sequence: TGCGCCAGCAGCTTGGGAGAATTGCGGAACCAAGAGACCCAGTACTTC. Protein sequence: CASSLGELRNQETQYF.

The chain links TRBV6-1 to TRBJ2-7; 11 bases map to TRBD2. Trimming at V came to 6 bases and at J to 6 bases, leaving 7 bases not matched to a gene. The CDR3 covers 14 residues. Germline V gives CDR1 MNHNS, CDR2 SASEGT. The CDR3 coding sequence is TGTGCCAGCAGGGGTAGCGGGAGGGCCCTCGAGCAGTACTTC. Translating gives CASRGSGRALEQYF.

This clone has only one observation. The chain recombines TRBV10-1 with TRBJ2-2; D not resolved. The V end lost 5 bases, the J end lost 4 bases, and 8 bases lay between the germline ends. Germline V gives CDR1 WNHNN, CDR2 SYGVQD (reference sequence). This CDR3 region has 13 residues. CDR3 nucleotide sequence: TGCGCCAGCAGTAAACATATCACCGGGGAGCTGTTTTTT. Translated: CASSKHITGELFF.

Turning to this clone: Other DNA sequences in this sample translate to the same CDR3. This chain links TRBV28 with TRBJ1-2, with a possible D match to TRBD1 (5 bases). V lost 2 bases and J lost 8, with 12 bases in between. Germline values: CDR1 MDHEN, CDR2 SYDVKM. This CDR3 comprises 13 residues. CDR3 DNA sequence: TGTGCCAGCAGTTTAAGCGGGGGATACGGCTACACCTTC. It encodes CASSLSGGYGYTF.

This chain links TRBV10-1 with TRBJ1-1, with TRBD1 identical over 7 bases. The V gene end was trimmed by 8 bases and the J gene end by 5 bases; junction bases not matched to a gene: 8. This CDR3 spans 13 amino acids. CDR1 and CDR2 from the germline V gene are WNHNN and SYGVQD (reference sequence). In DNA form, the CDR3 reads TGCGCCAGCCGAAGACAGGGAGAAACTGAAGCTTTCTTT. It specifies CASRRQGETEAFF.

This chain uses TRBV19 with TRBJ2-2, with D possibly being TRBD2 (5 bases). The CDR3 spans 14 residues. Germline V lookup: CDR1 LNHDA, CDR2 SQIVND (reference sequence). The V end lost 5 bases, the J end lost 4 bases, and 11 bases lay between the germline ends. As DNA, the CDR3 is TGTGCCAGTAGTCCGGAGGCTATCACCGGGGAGCTGTTTTTT. This sequence encodes CASSPEAITGELFF.

This clone came up a few times. The V gene is TRBV29-1, the J gene TRBJ1-1, with D possibly TRBD1 on 5 matching bases. The CDR3 is 12 residues long. In germline, CDR1 is SQVTM, CDR2 ANQGSEA. CDR3 in DNA: TGCACCCACGGGGGAGAAAACACTGAAGCTTTCTTT. Encoded protein: CTHGGENTEAFF.